Listed here are 10 T cell receptor beta chains from one sample, sequenced in a study of PD-L1 blockade in urothelial cancer. TCRdb keeps only in-frame clones here, not all; method: immunoSEQ multiplex PCR. The sample comprises roughly 40,000 clones, around 83% of which are singletons, and about 16% rests with the top ten. Sequencing was performed on PBMCs, taken around atezolizumab (anti-PD-L1) treatment. These receptors came from a man aged 55 to 70 with urothelial cancer.

CDR3 nucleotides: TGTGCCACCACGACACAGAACTATGGCTACACCTTC. It codes for CATTTQNYGYTF. The genes are TRBV19 and TRBJ1-2, with unresolved D. From germline, CDR1 is LNHDA and CDR2 SQIVND (reference sequence). CDR3 length: 12 residues. V gave up 10 bases and J gave up 2 bases, with 11 bases separating them.

The DNA of the CDR3 is TGTGCCAGCAGTTTAGGAGGGACAGGGGTTAGGACACCCCTCCACTTT. The encoded protein is CASSLGGTGVRTPLHF. The rearrangement uses TRBV27 and TRBJ1-6, with 10 bases identical to TRBD1. V lost 2 bases to trimming and J lost 11 bases; unmatched junction nucleotides: 9. Germline CDR1 and CDR2: MNHEY and SMNVEV (reference sequence). CDR3 length: 16 amino acids.

The chain couples TRBV6-5 to TRBJ2-7; possibly TRBD2 for D (5 bases). Between the trimmed V and J ends, which lost 7 bases and 3 bases, there was a span of 16 bases. The CDR3 consists of 14 residues. Germline CDR1 and CDR2: MNHEY and SVGAGI. The CDR3 DNA is TGTGCCAGCACCCAGCGGTTAGCAGGCTACGAGCAGTACTTC. Translating it yields CASTQRLAGYEQYF.

This chain uses TRBV6-5 with TRBJ2-1; 9 bases are a match to TRBD2. CDR3 size: 14 residues. Germline V lookup: CDR1 MNHEY, CDR2 SVGAGI. V gave up 8 bases and J gave up 7 bases; unmatched junction bases: 9. CDR3 amino acids: CASQGGGALNEQFF. CDR3 DNA: TGTGCCAGCCAAGGCGGGGGGGCCCTAAATGAGCAGTTCTTC.

The chain employs TRBV30 and TRBJ2-7; weak D call: TRBD2 (6 bases). Trimming removed 0 bases at V and 0 bases at J, with 9 bases between. CDR3 length: 14 residues. The germline gives CDR1 GTSNPN, CDR2 SVGIG (reference sequence). The CDR3 region has the DNA TGTGCCTGGAGTGTTGGGACTGTCTCCTACGAGCAGTACTTC. Protein: CAWSVGTVSYEQYF. The variable domain in full, with the rest retrieved from reference TRBV30 and TRBJ2-7, is SQTIHQWPATLVQPVGSPLSLECTVEGTSNPNLYWYRQAAGRGLQLLFYSVGIGQISSEVPQNLSASRPQDRQFILSSKKLLLSDSGFYLCAWSVGTVSYEQYFGPGTRLTVT.

This rearrangement joins TRBV19 to TRBJ2-7; no reliable D call. V gave up 5 bases and J gave up 4 bases, with 12 bases separating them. The CDR3 runs to 13 residues. CDR1 LNHDA and CDR2 SQIVND come from the germline V gene (reference sequence). The chain's CDR3 is CASSWRLRYEQYF. The CDR3 nucleotides read TGTGCCAGTAGTTGGCGGTTAAGGTACGAGCAGTACTTC.

The genes are TRBV7-2 and TRBJ1-3; possibly TRBD1 for D (5 bases). The germline V gene has CDR1 SGHTA and CDR2 FQGNSA. Trimming took off 5 bases at V and 2 bases at J, with 13 bases between the two ends. CDR3 size: 15 residues. This chain's CDR3 is CASSLEGLTGNTIYF. Written as DNA, the CDR3 is TGTGCCAGCAGCCTCGAGGGACTAACTGGAAACACCATATATTTT.

The chain is built from TRBV29-1 and TRBJ1-5, with 10 bases fitting TRBD1. CDR1 and CDR2 (germline): SQVTM, ANQGSEA. The J segment lost 5 bases and the V segment lost 4 bases, leaving 5 bases of the junction unmatched. This CDR3 is 14 amino acids long. CDR3 sequence: CSVASGTGDQPQHF. The CDR3 DNA sequence: TGCAGCGTTGCTTCCGGGACAGGGGATCAGCCCCAGCATTTT.

The chain is built from TRBV5-4 and TRBJ2-5, with no clear D. V was pared by 0 bases and J by 5 bases, with 8 bases between. The CDR3 covers 13 residues. The germline V gene has CDR1 SGHNT and CDR2 YYREEE (reference sequence). CDR3 region: CASSLAGTETQYF. The CDR3 DNA reads TGTGCCAGCAGCTTGGCGGGTACTGAGACCCAGTACTTC. Based on the CDR3 plus reference TRBV5-4 and TRBJ2-5, the full variable domain is ETGVTQSPTHLIKTRGQQVTLRCSSQSGHNTVSWYQQALGQGPQFIFQYYREEENGRGNFPPRFSGLQFPNYSSELNVNALELDDSALYLCASSLAGTETQYFGPGTRLLVL.

In this sample, this clone is large. The chain couples TRBV11-1 to TRBJ2-3; D is possibly TRBD2 (6 bases). The CDR3 is 13 amino acids. Per germline, CDR1 SGHAT and CDR2 FQDESV (reference sequence). Trimming took off 5 bases at V and 3 bases at J, with 9 bases between the two ends. The CDR3 DNA reads TGTGCCAGCAGCGATAGCGGAACAGATACGCAGTATTTT. This translates into CASSDSGTDTQYF.